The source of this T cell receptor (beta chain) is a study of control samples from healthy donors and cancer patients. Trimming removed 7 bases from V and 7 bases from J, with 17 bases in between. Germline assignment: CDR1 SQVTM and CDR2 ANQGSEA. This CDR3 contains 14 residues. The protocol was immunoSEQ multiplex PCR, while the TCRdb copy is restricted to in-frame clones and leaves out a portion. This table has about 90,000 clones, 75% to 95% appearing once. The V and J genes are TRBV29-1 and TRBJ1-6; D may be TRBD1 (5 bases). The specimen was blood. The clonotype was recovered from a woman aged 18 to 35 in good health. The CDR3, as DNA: TGCAGCGCCCAGTACGGGGCGTTAAATTCACCCCTCCACTTT. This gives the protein CSAQYGALNSPLHF.